These T cell receptor beta chains were read from a single sample in a study of OX40 agonist ivuxolimab in advanced cancers. Sequencing was performed with immunoSEQ multiplex PCR; in TCRdb, only in-frame clones are kept and a portion is missing. The sample shows fewer than 70,000 clones, approximately 87% of them seen only once. The sample in question was CD4+ or CD8+ T cells sorted from blood, obtained in a trial of the OX40 agonist ivuxolimab. Receptors were obtained from an adult with an advanced solid tumor such as melanoma, head and neck, liver or kidney cancer. Each CDR3 is given with its conserved first and last residue. Each record gives: CDR3 protein, CDR3 DNA, J gene, D gene, clone size, V gene. D genes are given only for firm matches. Expanded clones are given a class, and other clones once, few, many or no size at all.

CDR3aa: CASSSTQTSSAFF; CDR3nt: TGTGCCAGCAGTTCGACACAAACCAGTTCGGCGTTCTTC; j_gene: TRBJ2-1; d_gene: NA; abundance: NA; v_gene: TRBV11-1
CDR3aa: CASRQGTGNQPQHF; CDR3nt: TGTGCCAGCAGGCAAGGGACAGGCAATCAGCCCCAGCATTTT; j_gene: TRBJ1-5; d_gene: TRBD1; abundance: NA; v_gene: TRBV6-5
CDR3aa: CASSLNQGSGELFF; CDR3nt: TGTGCCAGCAGCTTGAACCAGGGCTCCGGGGAGCTGTTTTTT; j_gene: TRBJ2-2; d_gene: NA; abundance: few; v_gene: TRBV7-3
CDR3aa: CAIRGDNSGNTIYF; CDR3nt: TGTGCCATCCGGGGGGACAACTCTGGAAACACCATATATTTT; j_gene: TRBJ1-3; d_gene: NA; abundance: NA; v_gene: TRBV10-3
CDR3aa: CASSEGEGKAFF; CDR3nt: TGTGCCAGCAGTGAGGGGGAGGGGAAAGCTTTCTTT; j_gene: TRBJ1-1; d_gene: NA; abundance: NA; v_gene: TRBV6-1
CDR3aa: CASNNPPLAGNTIYF; CDR3nt: TGTGCCAGTAATAACCCTCCACTGGCTGGAAACACCATATATTTT; j_gene: TRBJ1-3; d_gene: NA; abundance: NA; v_gene: TRBV19
CDR3aa: CASSIKRGRSYNEQFF; CDR3nt: TGTGCCAGTAGTATAAAGCGGGGGCGGTCCTACAATGAGCAGTTCTTC; j_gene: TRBJ2-1; d_gene: TRBD2; abundance: NA; v_gene: TRBV19
CDR3aa: CASSGPKDRRYNEQFF; CDR3nt: TGTGCCAGCAGTGGCCCAAAGGACAGGCGCTACAATGAGCAGTTCTTC; j_gene: TRBJ2-1; d_gene: TRBD1; abundance: NA; v_gene: TRBV6-1
CDR3aa: CASSLVGGEAFF; CDR3nt: TGTGCCAGCAGCTTGGTTGGAGGTGAAGCTTTCTTT; j_gene: TRBJ1-1; d_gene: NA; abundance: few; v_gene: TRBV5-8
CDR3aa: CASSEQDTQYF; CDR3nt: TGCGCCAGCAGCGAACAAGATACGCAGTATTTT; j_gene: TRBJ2-3; d_gene: NA; abundance: once; v_gene: TRBV5-1